This passage covers 21 T cell receptor beta chains from one sample sequenced in a study of blood T cell repertoires in COVID-19. Assay: immunoSEQ multiplex PCR; the TCRdb copy retains only in-frame clones and omits some. The table has more than 100,000 clones, around 91% seen once. The sequenced sample consisted of peripheral blood. The receptor set was obtained from an older woman with COVID-19, enrolled during active disease.

The J gene is TRBJ2-5, the V gene TRBV12-3 or TRBV12-4, with 7 bases matching TRBD2. Germline trimming cut 6 bases from V and 4 bases from J; bases unmatched to any gene: 2. The CDR3 is made up of 12 amino acids. The CDR3 DNA is TGTGCCAGCAGGGGGGGGTCAGAGACCCAGTACTTC. Amino acid sequence: CASRGGSETQYF.

This chain links TRBV2 with TRBJ1-2; D is uncertain. CDR1 and CDR2 from the germline V gene are SNHLY and FYNNEI. The CDR3 is made up of 13 amino acids. The ends were cut back, 6 bases at V and 3 bases at J, with 11 bases in the middle. The CDR3 coding sequence is TGTGCCAGCAGGGAGGGAAGTGACTATGGCTACACCTTC. Its translation: CASREGSDYGYTF.

The rearrangement joins TRBV30 to TRBJ1-1, with D perhaps TRBD1 (5 bases). Germline V gene data show CDR1 as GTSNPN and CDR2 as SVGIG (reference sequence). There are 11 residues in the CDR3. Trimming cost V 0 bases and J 9 bases, with 8 bases left between them. Written as DNA, the CDR3 is TGTGCCTGGAGTGTGGGGGGACAAGCTTTCTTT. Residues: CAWSVGGQAFF.

V gene TRBV3-1 (or the pseudogene TRBV3-2) combines with J gene TRBJ2-1, with D possibly being TRBD2 (7 bases). The CDR3 has 15 amino acids. Germline CDR1 and CDR2: LGHDT and YNNKEL (reference sequence). Trimming removed 0 bases from V and 5 bases from J, with 11 bases in between. The DNA of the CDR3 is TGTGCCAGCAGCCAAGACGAGGGGGGGAACAATGAGCAGTTCTTC. As protein: CASSQDEGGNNEQFF.

The rearrangement uses TRBV6-2 or TRBV6-3 and TRBJ1-2, with D tentatively TRBD1 (6 bases). The CDR3 extends over 14 amino acids. Germline CDR1 reads MNHEY; CDR2 reads SVGEGT. With 4 bases removed from V and 0 bases from J, the gap between germline ends came to 9 bases. This CDR3 is CASSSGGPNYGYTF. The CDR3, as DNA: TGTGCCAGCAGTTCCGGGGGGCCTAACTATGGCTACACCTTC.

The chain has TRBV5-1 and TRBJ1-2, with 10 bases lining up with TRBD1. From germline, CDR1 is SGHRS and CDR2 YFSETQ. This CDR3 comprises 12 residues. J lost 7 bases, V lost 6 bases, and 3 bases had no gene match. CDR3 bases: TGCGCCAGCACGACAGGGGGCGCTGGCTACACCTTC. Residues: CASTTGGAGYTF.

This chain connects TRBV27 to TRBJ2-1, with 7 bases matching TRBD2. CDR3 length equals 15 residues. Germline lookup yields CDR1 MNHEY and CDR2 SMNVEV (reference sequence). Losses at the gene ends were 3 bases for V and 4 bases for J; bases not matched to a gene: 6. CDR3 in amino acids: CASSLVGGRYNEQFF. CDR3 bases: TGTGCCAGCAGTTTGGTCGGGGGGAGATACAATGAGCAGTTCTTC.

A single count supports this clone. The chain couples TRBV5-6 to TRBJ2-7; TRBD1 is a possible D gene (6 bases). Trimming cost V 3 bases and J 1 base, with 11 bases left between them. There are 14 residues in the CDR3. Germline V gene lookup returns CDR1 SGHDT and CDR2 YYEEEE. The CDR3 sequence: CASSSQQGSYEQYF. In DNA form, the CDR3 reads TGTGCCAGCAGCTCTCAACAGGGATCCTACGAGCAGTACTTC.

The chain recombines TRBV10-2 with TRBJ1-5; tentative D call: TRBD1 (5 bases). Germline CDR1 reads WSHSY; CDR2 reads SAAADI. Trimming stripped 5 bases from V and 6 bases from J, with 11 bases between. The CDR3 spans 13 residues. The CDR3, as DNA: TGCGCCAGCAGTCCGCAGGGAGGTCAGCCCCAGCATTTT. Translation: CASSPQGGQPQHF.

The count of this clone is one. The chain couples TRBV10-3 to TRBJ1-2; D perhaps matches TRBD1 (6 bases). Trimming left V 8 bases short and J 2 bases short, with 12 bases between. The CDR3 contains 13 residues. The germline CDR1 and CDR2 sequences are ENHRY and SYGVKD. The CDR3 spells CAIRDKENYGYTF. The CDR3 DNA is TGTGCCATCCGGGACAAGGAAAACTATGGCTACACCTTC.

V is TRBV3-1 (or the pseudogene TRBV3-2) and J is TRBJ1-2; D is possibly TRBD1 (6 bases). Trimming pared 6 bases from V and 5 bases from J, leaving 13 bases between. The V gene's germline CDR1 is LGHDT and CDR2 YNNKEL (reference sequence). The CDR3 is made up of 13 amino acids. The CDR3 is CASSADRFYGYTF. In DNA form, the CDR3 reads TGTGCCAGCAGTGCAGACAGGTTTTATGGCTACACCTTC.

The chain recombines TRBV4-3 with TRBJ2-1; 8 bases match TRBD2. V shed 0 bases, J shed 9 bases, and the junction held 10 bases outside the gene matches. There are 16 residues in the CDR3. Germline CDR1 and CDR2: LGHNA and YSLEER. CDR3 nucleotides: TGCGCCAGCAGCCAAGAAAGGGTAGCGGGGTACGGTGAGCAGTTCTTC. Translating it yields CASSQERVAGYGEQFF.

CDR3 sequence: CASSQGTEQYF. The CDR3 nucleotides are TGTGCCAGCTCCCAGGGGACCGAGCAGTACTTC. J is TRBJ2-7 and V is TRBV6-5; TRBD1 might be the D (6 bases). The V end was cut by 8 bases, the J end by 6 bases, with 11 bases between. The CDR3 is made up of 11 amino acids. The germline gives CDR1 MNHEY, CDR2 SVGAGI.

J is TRBJ2-2 and V is TRBV5-4, with D possibly being TRBD1 (7 bases). The ends were cut back, 4 bases at V and 8 bases at J, with 18 bases in the middle. CDR3 length: 15 residues. CDR1 and CDR2 (germline): SGHNT, YYREEE (reference sequence). For the CDR3, the DNA is TGTGCCAGCAGCCCACGGGCGGGGACAGCGGGGGAGCTGTTTTTT. Its protein is CASSPRAGTAGELFF.

This clone appeared once. The chain combines TRBV6-1 with TRBJ1-4; possible D gene TRBD1, 6 bases. The CDR3 covers 15 residues. V lost 1 base, J lost 6 bases, and 12 bases lay in between. In germline, CDR1 is MNHNS, CDR2 SASEGT. The CDR3 sequence: CASSEVYREDEKLFF. CDR3 nucleotide sequence: TGTGCCAGCAGTGAAGTTTACAGGGAAGATGAAAAACTGTTTTTT.

The rearrangement uses TRBV19 and TRBJ1-5; D uncertain. The CDR3 is made up of 15 amino acids. Trimming pared 4 bases from V and 10 bases from J, leaving 20 bases between. Per germline, CDR1 LNHDA and CDR2 SQIVND (reference sequence). The CDR3 region is CASSTTFRDSSPQHF. CDR3 bases: TGTGCCAGTAGTACTACTTTTCGGGATTCGTCACCCCAGCATTTT. The variable domain in full, completed from reference TRBV19 and TRBJ1-5, reads DGGITQSPKYLFRKEGQNVTLSCEQNLNHDAMYWYRQDPGQGLRLIYYSQIVNDFQKGDIAEGYSVSREKKESFPLTVTSAQKNPTAFYLCASSTTFRDSSPQHFGDGTRLSIL.

The J gene is TRBJ1-2, the V gene TRBV7-8; 7 bases match TRBD1. CDR3 length: 15 amino acids. Unmatched junction bases numbered 7, after V lost 1 base and J lost 5 bases. Germline CDR1 reads SGHVS; CDR2 reads FQNEAQ. The CDR3: CASSLGTGVGYGYTF. The CDR3 coding sequence is TGTGCCAGCAGCTTAGGTACAGGGGTGGGTTATGGCTACACCTTC.

The chain is built from TRBV30 and TRBJ2-7; D is possibly TRBD1 (6 bases). Germline V gene sequence: CDR1 GTSNPN, CDR2 SVGIG (reference sequence). The CDR3 length is 14 residues. V lost 0 bases and J 3 bases, leaving 12 bases between the germline ends. This CDR3 is CAWSVGAGDYEQYF. The CDR3 coding sequence is TGTGCCTGGAGTGTAGGGGCAGGGGACTACGAGCAGTACTTC.

This chain joins TRBV19 and TRBJ1-5; a weak D match, TRBD1 (6 bases). V was cut by 5 bases and J by 11 bases, with 19 bases left in between. The CDR3 sequence is 14 residues long. Germline CDR1 is LNHDA and CDR2 is SQIVND (reference sequence). CDR3 sequence (DNA): TGTGCCAGTAGTGTCTCAGGGTTAAAGGGGGCCCAGCATTTT. The encoded protein is CASSVSGLKGAQHF.

The rearrangement links TRBV5-6 to TRBJ1-2; a weak D match, TRBD1 (6 bases). Germline V gives CDR1 SGHDT, CDR2 YYEEEE. V lost 3 bases, J lost 0 bases, and 12 bases lay in between. The CDR3 is made up of 15 amino acids. CDR3 region: CASSSRQASNYGYTF. The CDR3 nucleotides are TGTGCCAGCAGCTCTAGACAGGCCTCTAACTATGGCTACACCTTC.

V and J are TRBV7-2 and TRBJ1-2; perhaps TRBD1 as D (5 bases). Looked up from germline, CDR1 is SGHTA and CDR2 is FQGNSA. The length of the CDR3 is 12 residues. The germline V and J ends were trimmed by 6 bases and 7 bases, with 12 bases remaining between them. The CDR3 region has the DNA TGTGCCAGCAGGCTCCAAAGGGGTGGCTACACCTTC. Encoded protein: CASRLQRGGYTF.